This T cell receptor beta chain appears in the sequencing data of a study of breast tumors, draining lymph nodes, adjacent tissues. Study results and limitations: Tumors had less TCR diversity than lymph nodes, more than nontumor tissue.

This clonotype was detected ten times or more. The antigen remains unidentified. Axillary draining lymph nodes of breast cancer patients supplied the node samples. V lost 4 bases, J lost 2 bases, and 15 bases lay in between. Germline V CDR1 and CDR2: SQVTM, ANQGSEA. CDR3 length equals 14 residues. TCRdb passed the multiplex PCR reads through MiXCR, listing each CDR3 protein once. Of under 150,000 distinct CDR3 sequences listed, 20% to 25% were seen once; the top ten hold around 2.7%. The sequencing input was axillary lymph node tissue. This sequence was found in a female donor with breast cancer. Some clones in this sample may be carry-over from other donors' samples. This chain joins TRBV29-1 and TRBJ2-7; tentatively, D is TRBD1 (6 bases). The DNA of the CDR3 is TGCAGCGTTGTAGGGGACACACGAACCTACGAGCAGTACTTC. Protein: CSVVGDTRTYEQYF.